Listed below are T cell receptor beta chains from one sample, sequenced in a study of cytomegalovirus exposure and HLA in healthy donors. Measured with immunoSEQ multiplex PCR; TCRdb has only the in-frame clones, and not every one. In the table there are 150,000 or so clones, 60% to 80% of which are singletons. What was sequenced was PBMCs. The receptor source for this set is a woman aged 50 to 65 in good health and CMV-seropositive. Both conserved end residues are part of each CDR3. A clone size is listed for some rows: how often the clone was seen (once, few, many), or a class if it is expanded.

>TRBJ1-2|TRBV2|NA
CASSEALTTNYGYTF
>TRBJ2-3|TRBV18|NA
CASSITTSTDTQYF
>TRBJ1-1|TRBV9|NA
CASSVSPNTEAFF
>TRBJ2-1|TRBV7-2|NA
CASSLGKGASEQFF
>TRBJ2-1|TRBV29-1|NA
CSARSGGSYNEQFF
>TRBJ1-5|TRBV6-1|NA
CASSEAPHGEPQHF
>TRBJ2-3|TRBV29-1|NA
CSVEQGADTQYF
>TRBJ2-7|TRBV13|once
CASSFSGNFSYEQYF
>TRBJ2-1|TRBV5-1|NA
CASSPEGVAGSQFF
>TRBJ1-1|TRBV7-8|NA
CASSSPVGGLGTEAFF
>TRBJ2-5|TRBV9|NA
CASSPSGEETQYF
>TRBJ2-2|TRBV6-5|NA
CASAREVTGELFF
>TRBJ1-1|TRBV5-1|few
CASSFPGRGTEAFF
>TRBJ2-7|TRBV18|few
CASSLDAGSYEQYF
>TRBJ2-5|TRBV4-2|NA
CASSQETSGRQETQYF
>TRBJ2-7|TRBV7-9|NA
CASSLGYRDRDHEQYF
>TRBJ1-1|TRBV6-5|NA
CASSSDGGNTEAFF
>TRBJ1-1|TRBV10-1|few
CASSAGQGNTEAFF
>TRBJ1-5|TRBV7-8|NA
CASSLGSGNQPQHF
>TRBJ2-3|TRBV5-1|NA
CASSGGAGYTDTQYF
>TRBJ2-1|TRBV5-1|NA
CASSPGGTGGLNEQFF
>TRBJ2-7|TRBV5-1|few
CASSRTGKVDEQYF
>TRBJ1-1|TRBV7-9|NA
CASTRGQAYRNTEAFF
>TRBJ1-5|TRBV2|few
CASSDSKFSNQPQHF
>TRBJ1-3|TRBV28|NA
CASSLPPSGNTIYF
>TRBJ2-7|TRBV2|NA
CASRRDSFTDEQYF
>TRBJ1-1|TRBV5-6|once
CASSLLGGTEAFF
>TRBJ2-5|TRBV4-1|NA
CASSQDQVSGAKETQYF
>TRBJ1-1|TRBV10-2|few
CASSEGRNTEAFF
>TRBJ2-1|TRBV6-1|NA
CASSPRQGAYNEQFF
>TRBJ2-7|TRBV10-3|NA
CAISEQTSGSYEQYF
>TRBJ1-2|TRBV5-4|NA
CASSGTANYGYTF
>TRBJ2-7|TRBV5-4|NA
CASSLGQSEQYF
>TRBJ1-6|TRBV28|NA
CASSIVQVYSPLHF
>TRBJ2-3|TRBV2|once
CASNRPGLAMRGTDTQYF
>TRBJ2-7|TRBV5-1|NA
CASSFTGPYEQYF
>TRBJ1-2|TRBV27|NA
CASSSRTVNYGYTF